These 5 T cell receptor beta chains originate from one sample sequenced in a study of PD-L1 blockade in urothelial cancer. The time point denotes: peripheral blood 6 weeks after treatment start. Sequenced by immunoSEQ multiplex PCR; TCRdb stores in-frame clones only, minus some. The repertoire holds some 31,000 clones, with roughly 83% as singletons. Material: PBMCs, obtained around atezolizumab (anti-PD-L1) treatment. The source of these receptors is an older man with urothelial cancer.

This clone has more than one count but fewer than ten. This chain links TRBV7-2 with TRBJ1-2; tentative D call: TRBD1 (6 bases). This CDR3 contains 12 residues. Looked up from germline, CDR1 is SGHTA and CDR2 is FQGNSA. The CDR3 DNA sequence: TGTGTCTCGGGGGGCCTCGGCTATGGCTACACCTTC. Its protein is CVSGGLGYGYTF.

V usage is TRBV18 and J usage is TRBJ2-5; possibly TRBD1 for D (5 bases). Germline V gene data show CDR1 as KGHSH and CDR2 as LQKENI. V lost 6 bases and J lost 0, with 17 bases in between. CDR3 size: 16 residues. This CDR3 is CASSQTGEWYQETQYF. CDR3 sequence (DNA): TGTGCCAGCTCCCAAACAGGAGAGTGGTACCAAGAGACCCAGTACTTC.

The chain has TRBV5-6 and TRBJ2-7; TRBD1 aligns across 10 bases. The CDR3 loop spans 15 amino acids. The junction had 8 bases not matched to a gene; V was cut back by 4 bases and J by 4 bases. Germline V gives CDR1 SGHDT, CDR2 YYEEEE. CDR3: CASSRTGGREYEQYF. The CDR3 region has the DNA TGTGCCAGCAGCCGGACAGGGGGTCGAGAATACGAGCAGTACTTC. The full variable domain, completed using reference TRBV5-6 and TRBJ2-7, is DAGVTQSPTHLIKTRGQQVTLRCSPKSGHDTVSWYQQALGQGPQFIFQYYEEEERQRGNFPDRFSGHQFPNYSSELNVNALLLGDSALYLCASSRTGGREYEQYFGPGTRLTVT.

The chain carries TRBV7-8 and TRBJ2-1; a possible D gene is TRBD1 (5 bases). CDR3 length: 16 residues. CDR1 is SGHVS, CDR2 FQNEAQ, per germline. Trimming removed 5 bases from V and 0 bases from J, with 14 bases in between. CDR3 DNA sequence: TGTGCCAGCAGCCTTTACAGGCTGAGCTCCTACAATGAGCAGTTCTTC. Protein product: CASSLYRLSSYNEQFF.

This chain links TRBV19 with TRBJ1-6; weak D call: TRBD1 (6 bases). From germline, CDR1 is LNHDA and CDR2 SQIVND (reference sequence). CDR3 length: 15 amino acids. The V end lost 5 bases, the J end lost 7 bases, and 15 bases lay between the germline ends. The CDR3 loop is CASSRGQSKNSPLHF. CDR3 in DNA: TGTGCCAGTAGTCGAGGACAGTCGAAGAATTCACCCCTCCACTTT. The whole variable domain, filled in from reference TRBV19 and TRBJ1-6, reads DGGITQSPKYLFRKEGQNVTLSCEQNLNHDAMYWYRQDPGQGLRLIYYSQIVNDFQKGDIAEGYSVSREKKESFPLTVTSAQKNPTAFYLCASSRGQSKNSPLHFGNGTRLTVT.